The 23 T cell receptor beta chains below all came from one sample that was sequenced in a study of cytomegalovirus exposure and HLA in healthy donors. The primer mix had 60 Vbeta and 13 Jbeta primers. The repertoire was sequenced with immunoSEQ multiplex PCR; TCRdb's copy has only in-frame clones and lacks some. The sample lists about 150,000 clones, 60% to 85% occurring once. Sample: PBMCs. These receptors came from a woman aged 45-65 years in good health and CMV-seropositive.

This clone was seen just once. This chain links TRBV5-1 with TRBJ2-1; no definite D call. Trimming pared 1 base from V and 7 bases from J, leaving 12 bases between. CDR1 is SGHRS, CDR2 YFSETQ, per germline. This CDR3 is built from 14 residues. CDR3 in amino acids: CASSLRFMPNEQFF. The CDR3 DNA follows: TGCGCCAGCAGCTTGCGGTTTATGCCGAATGAGCAGTTCTTC.

The chain employs TRBV15 and TRBJ1-4, with unresolved D. V was shortened by 0 bases and J by 3 bases, with 23 bases between the two germline ends. This CDR3 has 20 amino acids. Germline CDR1 is LNHNV and CDR2 is YYDKDF (reference sequence). DNA of the CDR3: TGTGCCACCAGCAGAGATCTTCTCCGGGGTATTGCCCTACCTAATGAAAAACTGTTTTTT. Protein sequence: CATSRDLLRGIALPNEKLFF.

Turning to this clone: At one boundary the junction diverges from the germline segment, which might be a read error. The J gene is TRBJ2-4, the V gene TRBV5-4, with a weak D call TRBD1 (5 bases). The germline gives CDR1 SGHNT, CDR2 YYREEE (reference sequence). There are 14 residues in the CDR3. The CDR3 DNA reads TGTGCCAGCAGCCGGTGGGGCAGTAAAAACAGTCAGTACTTC. As protein: CASSRWGSKNSQYF.

The CDR3 nucleotides are TGTGCCAGCTCAGTGACTAGCGGAAATGAGCAGTTCTTC. It encodes CASSVTSGNEQFF. The V and J genes are TRBV18 and TRBJ2-1; 9 positions match TRBD2. The CDR3 runs 13 residues. Trimming at V came to 5 bases and at J to 7 bases, leaving 3 bases not matched to a gene. CDR1 is KGHSH, CDR2 LQKENI, per germline. The full variable domain, its missing parts supplied by reference TRBV18 and TRBJ2-1, is NAGVMQNPRHLVRRRGQEARLRCSPMKGHSHVYWYRQLPEEGLKFMVYLQKENIIDESGMPKERFSAEFPKEGPSILRIQQVVRGDSAAYFCASSVTSGNEQFFGPGTRLTVL.

The chain has TRBV11-3 and TRBJ1-2; D is unresolved. V was shortened by 5 bases and J by 5 bases, with 15 bases between the two germline ends. Germline CDR1 is SGHNT and CDR2 is YENEEA. The CDR3 totals 14 residues. The CDR3 is CASSRSTWEYGYTF. CDR3 coding DNA: TGTGCCAGCAGCCGTTCGACGTGGGAGTATGGCTACACCTTC.

CDR3 protein: CASSSRTRGTEAFF. CDR3 bases: TGTGCCAGCAGTTCCCGAACGCGGGGAACTGAAGCTTTCTTT. The chain joins TRBV6-1 to TRBJ1-1; D is unresolved. V shed 5 bases and J shed 5 bases, with 15 bases lying between them. Germline V gene data show CDR1 as MNHNS and CDR2 as SASEGT. There are 14 residues in the CDR3.

The chain is built from TRBV6-5 and TRBJ2-7, with D possibly matching TRBD2 (5 bases). From germline, CDR1 is MNHEY and CDR2 SVGAGI. This CDR3 is built from 13 residues. Deletions cut 8 bases from V and 4 bases from J, with 15 bases between. CDR3 region: CASRERVRYEQYF. In DNA, the CDR3 is TGTGCCAGCCGCGAGAGGGTACGATACGAGCAGTACTTC.

This clone was counted only a few times. The chain uses TRBV9 and TRBJ2-3; tentatively, D is TRBD2 (5 bases). V lost 2 bases to trimming and J lost 0 bases, with 10 bases between them. The CDR3 has 15 amino acids. Germline-derived CDR1 and CDR2 are SGDLS and YYNGEE. The CDR3 nucleotides are TGTGCCAGCAGCGTCATCGGGGTTAGCACAGATACGCAGTATTTT. It encodes CASSVIGVSTDTQYF.

The chain uses TRBV28 and TRBJ2-1; 13 nucleotides line up with TRBD2. V was pared by 10 bases and J by 10 bases, with 10 bases of the junction left unmatched. In germline, CDR1 is MDHEN, CDR2 SYDVKM. This CDR3 region has 14 residues. The CDR3 is CATRTSGSKDEQFF. The CDR3 bases are TGTGCCACTAGGACTAGCGGGAGCAAAGACGAGCAGTTCTTC.

Only a few counts were recorded for this clone. V and J are TRBV10-3 and TRBJ2-1; TRBD1 might be the D (6 bases). Germline V gene lookup returns CDR1 ENHRY and CDR2 SYGVKD. CDR3 length: 15 amino acids. V was pared by 6 bases and J by 6 bases, with 18 bases between. This CDR3 reads CAISASGVDGNEQFF. CDR3 coding DNA: TGTGCCATCAGCGCCTCAGGGGTGGATGGCAATGAGCAGTTCTTC.

The rearrangement joins TRBV30 to TRBJ2-7, with D maybe TRBD1 (5 bases). The CDR3 runs to 16 residues. Trimming removed 2 bases from V and 0 bases from J, with 17 bases in between. Per the germline V gene, CDR1 is GTSNPN and CDR2 is SVGIG (reference sequence). Here the CDR3 DNA reads TGTGCCTGGAGTACCTTACAGGAACACAGCTCCTACGAGCAGTACTTC. Protein product: CAWSTLQEHSSYEQYF.

The rearrangement uses TRBV6-1 and TRBJ2-7, with no clear D. CDR1 and CDR2 from the germline V gene are MNHNS and SASEGT. Trimming removed 0 bases from V and 0 bases from J, with 15 bases in between. There are 17 residues in the CDR3. CDR3 in amino acids: CASSEASSYASSYEQYF. Written as DNA, the CDR3 is TGTGCCAGCAGTGAAGCCTCTTCGTATGCGAGCTCCTACGAGCAGTACTTC.

A few counts support this clone. The J gene is TRBJ2-1, the V gene TRBV27; 10 bases match TRBD2. V shed 6 bases and J 3 bases; nucleotides not matched to a gene: 8. The CDR3 has 16 amino acids. CDR1 and CDR2 (germline): MNHEY, SMNVEV (reference sequence). DNA of the CDR3: TGTGCCAGCAGCCCCTTAAGCGGGGGGGTCTACAATGAGCAGTTCTTC. Translated, it gives CASSPLSGGVYNEQFF.

The chain is built from TRBV19 and TRBJ2-2, with 10 positions matching TRBD2. The germline CDR1 and CDR2 sequences are LNHDA and SQIVND (reference sequence). The CDR3 is 14 amino acids. The junction had 4 bases not matched to a gene; V was cut back by 7 bases and J by 5 bases. The CDR3 sequence: CASTQREGTGELFF. The CDR3, as DNA: TGTGCCAGTACCCAGCGGGAGGGTACCGGGGAGCTGTTTTTT. The whole variable domain, filled in from reference TRBV19 and TRBJ2-2, reads DGGITQSPKYLFRKEGQNVTLSCEQNLNHDAMYWYRQDPGQGLRLIYYSQIVNDFQKGDIAEGYSVSREKKESFPLTVTSAQKNPTAFYLCASTQREGTGELFFGEGSRLTVL.

The rearrangement joins TRBV19 to TRBJ1-5; 7 bases line up with TRBD1. This CDR3 has 16 residues. J was trimmed by 10 bases and V by 5 bases; bases with no gene match: 17. Germline lookup yields CDR1 LNHDA and CDR2 SQIVND (reference sequence). DNA for the CDR3: TGTGCCAGTAGTTGGACAGGACCCCGGGATCCTCGTCCCCAGCATTTT. This gives the protein CASSWTGPRDPRPQHF.

This chain links TRBV28 with TRBJ2-1; 16 bases align to TRBD2. J gave up 5 bases and V 8 bases, and 6 bases lay outside the gene matches. This CDR3 is 16 amino acids long. Per germline, CDR1 MDHEN and CDR2 SYDVKM. The CDR3 sequence: CASWGLAGGPNNEQFF. The CDR3 DNA sequence: TGTGCCAGCTGGGGACTAGCGGGAGGGCCGAACAATGAGCAGTTCTTC.

This chain joins TRBV18 and TRBJ2-2; 14 bases are shared with TRBD2. V lost 3 bases and J lost 4; bases outside the gene matches: 16. The CDR3 is 21 residues long. Germline V CDR1 and CDR2: KGHSH, LQKENI. The DNA for the CDR3 is TGTGCCAGCTCACCCCGTCTGGGACTAGCGGGAGTACCAAGGAGCACCGGGGAGCTGTTTTTT. Its protein is CASSPRLGLAGVPRSTGELFF.

This rearrangement joins TRBV9 to TRBJ2-1, with 11 bases aligning to TRBD2. J was trimmed by 5 bases and V by 3 bases; bases with no gene match: 10. Germline V lookup: CDR1 SGDLS, CDR2 YYNGEE. The CDR3 extends over 17 amino acids. CDR3 loop: CASSARGGTSGNNEQFF. CDR3 nucleotide sequence: TGTGCCAGCAGCGCGAGGGGTGGGACTAGCGGAAACAATGAGCAGTTCTTC.

The chain recombines TRBV18 with TRBJ2-5; 7 bases match TRBD2. The V gene end was trimmed by 3 bases and the J gene end by 0 bases; junction bases not matched to a gene: 4. Germline V gene sequence: CDR1 KGHSH, CDR2 LQKENI. The CDR3 is made up of 15 amino acids. CDR3 in amino acids: CASSPPSGYQETQYF. DNA of the CDR3: TGTGCCAGCTCACCCCCTAGCGGATACCAAGAGACCCAGTACTTC.

In DNA, the CDR3 is TGTGCCTGCCGGACTAGCGGGGGGGCCCGGGCCTACGAGCAGTACTTC. It specifies CACRTSGGARAYEQYF. The rearrangement joins TRBV10-3 to TRBJ2-7, with 15 bases matching TRBD2. CDR3 length: 16 amino acids. The V segment lost 11 bases and the J segment 2 bases; nucleotides outside the gene matches: 10. CDR1 is ENHRY, CDR2 SYGVKD, per germline.

The V gene is TRBV4-2, the J gene TRBJ2-3; 11 bases fit TRBD2. Germline assignment: CDR1 LGHNA and CDR2 YNFKEQ. Unmatched junction bases numbered 9, after V lost 3 bases and J lost 4 bases. The length of the CDR3 is 17 residues. The CDR3: CASSQKTGTSGADTQYF. The CDR3 DNA reads as TGTGCCAGCAGCCAGAAAACCGGGACTAGCGGCGCAGATACGCAGTATTTT.

The chain is built from TRBV5-4 and TRBJ2-5, with D tentatively TRBD2 (5 bases). Germline lookup yields CDR1 SGHNT and CDR2 YYREEE (reference sequence). The CDR3 extends over 13 amino acids. Trimming stripped 4 bases from V and 4 bases from J, with 11 bases between. CDR3 loop: CASSRTLGETQYF. For the CDR3, the DNA is TGTGCCAGCAGCAGGACTCTCGGAGAGACCCAGTACTTC.

J is TRBJ2-3 and V is TRBV5-1, with D perhaps TRBD2 (7 bases). The CDR3 is made up of 17 amino acids. Germline V gene data show CDR1 as SGHRS and CDR2 as YFSETQ. Trimming removed 1 base from V and 2 bases from J, with 17 bases in between. CDR3 protein: CASSLTVGGANTDTQYF. Written as DNA, the CDR3 is TGCGCCAGCAGCTTGACGGTGGGGGGGGCAAACACAGATACGCAGTATTTT. Combining the CDR3 with reference TRBV5-1 and TRBJ2-3 gives the whole variable domain KAGVTQTPRYLIKTRGQQVTLSCSPISGHRSVSWYQQTPGQGLQFLFEYFSETQRNKGNFPGRFSGRQFSNSRSEMNVSTLELGDSALYLCASSLTVGGANTDTQYFGPGTRLTVL.